This T cell receptor (beta chain) emerged from a study of cytomegalovirus exposure and HLA in healthy donors. This PCR relied on a set of 60 Vbeta primers and 13 Jbeta primers. Sequencing was performed with immunoSEQ multiplex PCR; in TCRdb, only in-frame clones are kept and a portion is missing. This sample has fewer than 150,000 clones, with over 65% found just once. This CDR3 contains 15 residues. Germline assignment: CDR1 LNHDA and CDR2 SQIVND (reference sequence). Deletions cut 3 bases from V and 3 bases from J, with 14 bases between. Study conclusions and caveats: A few chains tied to CMV proved CMV antigen-specific in vitro. Sequencing depth across donors, presence/absence analyses assumed, was roughly uniform. Analysis performed later found over 15,000 TCR beta sequences associated with HLA alleles at 0.05 false discovery rate. A highly shared variant cluster was judged a likely technical artifact.

About this clone: What it binds is unknown.

This sequence originates from a woman under 40 in good health and CMV-seropositive. Sequencing was performed on PBMCs. V gene TRBV19 combines with J gene TRBJ1-2, with D maybe TRBD1 (6 bases). The CDR3 DNA reads as TGTGCCAGTAGTATCTGGCAGGGGTTATACTATGGCTACACCTTC. It yields the protein CASSIWQGLYYGYTF.